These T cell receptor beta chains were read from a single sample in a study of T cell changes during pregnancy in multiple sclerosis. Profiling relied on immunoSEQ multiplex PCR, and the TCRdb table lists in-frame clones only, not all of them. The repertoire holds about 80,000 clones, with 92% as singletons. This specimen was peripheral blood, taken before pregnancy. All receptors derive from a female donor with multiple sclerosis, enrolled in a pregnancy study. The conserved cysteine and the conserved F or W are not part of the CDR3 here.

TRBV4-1,ASRQLMSSGNTIY
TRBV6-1,ASKLQGGTEAF
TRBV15,ATSPPDTLMRGYT
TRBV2,ASRPTGPNTEAF
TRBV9,ASSASGISTGELF
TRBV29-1,SVLAGGRLNEQF
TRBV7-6,ASSYTGGAYNEQF
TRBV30,AWSLLQGTNEKLF
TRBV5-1,ASSWVNRDSGYGYT
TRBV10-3,ATGGLAGVGTGELF
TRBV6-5,ASSYSTGEQETQY
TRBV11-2,ASSLRDSKNGYT
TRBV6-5,ASSYSEGDGYT
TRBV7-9,ASSQSGTGTMNTEAF
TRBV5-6,ASSSTGGGGGYT
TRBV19,ASSMRQMNTEAF
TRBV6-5,ASTKAGVFGYT